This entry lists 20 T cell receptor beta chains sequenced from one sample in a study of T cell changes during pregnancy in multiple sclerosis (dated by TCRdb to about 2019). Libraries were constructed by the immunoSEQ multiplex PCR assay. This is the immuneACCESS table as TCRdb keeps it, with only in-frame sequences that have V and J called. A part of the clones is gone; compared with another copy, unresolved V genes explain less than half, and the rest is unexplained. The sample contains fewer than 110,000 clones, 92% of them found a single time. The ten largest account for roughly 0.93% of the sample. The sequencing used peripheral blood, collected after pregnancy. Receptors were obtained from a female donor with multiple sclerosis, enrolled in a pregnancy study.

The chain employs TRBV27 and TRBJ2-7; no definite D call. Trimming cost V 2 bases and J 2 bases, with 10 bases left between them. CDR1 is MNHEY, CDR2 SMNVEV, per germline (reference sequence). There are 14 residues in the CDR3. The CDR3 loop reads CASSLLSQAYEQYF. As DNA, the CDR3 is TGTGCCAGCAGTTTACTAAGTCAAGCCTACGAGCAGTACTTC.

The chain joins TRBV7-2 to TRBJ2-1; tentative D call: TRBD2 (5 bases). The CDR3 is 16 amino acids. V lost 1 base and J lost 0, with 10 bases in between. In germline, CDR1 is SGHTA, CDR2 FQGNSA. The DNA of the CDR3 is TGTGCCAGCAGCTTAGATGGGAGAGGCTCCTACAATGAGCAGTTCTTC. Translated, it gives CASSLDGRGSYNEQFF.

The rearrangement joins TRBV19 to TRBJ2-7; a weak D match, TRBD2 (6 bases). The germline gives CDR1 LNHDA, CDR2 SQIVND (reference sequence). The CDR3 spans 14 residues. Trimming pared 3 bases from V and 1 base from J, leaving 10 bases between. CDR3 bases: TGTGCCAGTAGTATCCCCGGGAGTTCCTACGAGCAGTACTTC. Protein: CASSIPGSSYEQYF.

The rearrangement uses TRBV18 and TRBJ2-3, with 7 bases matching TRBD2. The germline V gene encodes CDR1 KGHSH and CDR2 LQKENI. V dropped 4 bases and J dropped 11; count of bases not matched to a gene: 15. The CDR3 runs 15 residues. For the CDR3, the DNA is TGTGCCAGCTCACTAACGAGCGGGAAGTTATACGTGCAGTATTTT. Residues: CASSLTSGKLYVQYF.

The CDR3, as DNA: TGTGCCAGCAGCCGAACAACGAACACTGAAGCTTTCTTT. Protein sequence: CASSRTTNTEAFF. The genes are TRBV7-3 and TRBJ1-1, with D unclear. V lost 5 bases and J lost 1, with 8 bases in between. There are 13 residues in the CDR3. The germline CDR1 and CDR2 sequences are SGHTA and FQGTGA.

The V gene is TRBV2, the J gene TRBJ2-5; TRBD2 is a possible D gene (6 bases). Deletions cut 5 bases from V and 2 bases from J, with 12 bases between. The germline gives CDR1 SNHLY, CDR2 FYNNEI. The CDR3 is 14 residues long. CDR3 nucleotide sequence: TGTGCCAGCAGTCTTAGGACTACGCAAGAGACCCAGTACTTC. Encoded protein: CASSLRTTQETQYF.

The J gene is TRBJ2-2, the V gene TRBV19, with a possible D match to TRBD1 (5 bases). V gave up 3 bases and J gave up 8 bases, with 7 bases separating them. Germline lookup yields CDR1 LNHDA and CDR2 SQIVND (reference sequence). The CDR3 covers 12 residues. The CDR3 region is CASSIRGGELFF. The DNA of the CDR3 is TGTGCCAGTAGTATTAGGGGTGGGGAGCTGTTTTTT. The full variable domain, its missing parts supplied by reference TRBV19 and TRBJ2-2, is DGGITQSPKYLFRKEGQNVTLSCEQNLNHDAMYWYRQDPGQGLRLIYYSQIVNDFQKGDIAEGYSVSREKKESFPLTVTSAQKNPTAFYLCASSIRGGELFFGEGSRLTVL.

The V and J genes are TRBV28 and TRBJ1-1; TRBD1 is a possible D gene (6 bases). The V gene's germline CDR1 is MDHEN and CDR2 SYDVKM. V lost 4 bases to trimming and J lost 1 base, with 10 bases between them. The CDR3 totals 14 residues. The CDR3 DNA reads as TGTGCCAGCAGTTCCAGGGGCACGAACACTGAAGCTTTCTTT. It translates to CASSSRGTNTEAFF.

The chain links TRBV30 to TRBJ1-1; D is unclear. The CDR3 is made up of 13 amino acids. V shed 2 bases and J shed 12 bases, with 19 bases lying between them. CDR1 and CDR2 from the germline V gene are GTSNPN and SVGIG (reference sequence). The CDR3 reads CAWSFPERARTFF. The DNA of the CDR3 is TGTGCCTGGAGTTTCCCAGAGAGGGCAAGAACTTTCTTT.

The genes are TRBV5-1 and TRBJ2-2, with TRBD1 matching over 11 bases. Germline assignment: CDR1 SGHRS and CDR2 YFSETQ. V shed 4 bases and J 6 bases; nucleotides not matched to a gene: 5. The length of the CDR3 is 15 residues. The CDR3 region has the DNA TGCGCCAGCAGCACCGGACAGGGGGCCTCCGGGGAGCTGTTTTTT. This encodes CASSTGQGASGELFF.

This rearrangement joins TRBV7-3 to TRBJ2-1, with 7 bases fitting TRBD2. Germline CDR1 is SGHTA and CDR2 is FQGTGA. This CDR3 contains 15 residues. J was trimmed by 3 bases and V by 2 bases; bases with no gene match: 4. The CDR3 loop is CASSLLASGYNEQFF. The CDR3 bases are TGTGCCAGCAGCTTATTGGCTAGCGGCTACAATGAGCAGTTCTTC.

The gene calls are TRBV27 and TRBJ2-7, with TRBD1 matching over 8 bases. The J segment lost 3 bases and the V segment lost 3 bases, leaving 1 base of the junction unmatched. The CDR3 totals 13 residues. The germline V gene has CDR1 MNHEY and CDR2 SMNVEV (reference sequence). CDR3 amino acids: CASSLGQVYEQYF. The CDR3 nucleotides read TGTGCCAGCAGTTTGGGACAGGTCTACGAGCAGTACTTC.

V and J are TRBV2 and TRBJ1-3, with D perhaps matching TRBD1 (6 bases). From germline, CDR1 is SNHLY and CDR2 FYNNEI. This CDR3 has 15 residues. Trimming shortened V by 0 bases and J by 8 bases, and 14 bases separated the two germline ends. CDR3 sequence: CASSEADSLGDTIYF. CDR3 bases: TGTGCCAGCAGTGAAGCGGACAGTCTTGGGGACACCATATATTTT.

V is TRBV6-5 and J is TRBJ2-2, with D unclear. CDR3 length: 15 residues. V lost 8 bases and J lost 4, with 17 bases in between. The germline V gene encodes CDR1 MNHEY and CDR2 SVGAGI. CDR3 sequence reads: CASREVLGGTGELFF. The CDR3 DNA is TGTGCCAGCCGAGAGGTATTAGGCGGCACCGGGGAGCTGTTTTTT.

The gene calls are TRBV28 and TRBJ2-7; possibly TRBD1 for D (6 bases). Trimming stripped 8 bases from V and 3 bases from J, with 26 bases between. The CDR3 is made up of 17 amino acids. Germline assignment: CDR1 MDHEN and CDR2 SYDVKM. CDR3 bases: TGTGCCAGCCTTCCTAGGGACAACCCTTATTTATTCTACGAGCAGTACTTC. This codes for CASLPRDNPYLFYEQYF. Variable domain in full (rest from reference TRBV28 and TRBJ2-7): DVKVTQSSRYLVKRTGEKVFLECVQDMDHENMFWYRQDPGLGLRLIYFSYDVKMKEKGDIPEGYSVSREKKERFSLILESASTNQTSMYLCASLPRDNPYLFYEQYFGPGTRLTVT.

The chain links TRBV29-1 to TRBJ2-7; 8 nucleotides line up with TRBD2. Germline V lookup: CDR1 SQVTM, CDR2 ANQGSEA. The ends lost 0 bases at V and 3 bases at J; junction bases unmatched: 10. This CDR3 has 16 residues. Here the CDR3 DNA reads TGCAGCGTTGAAGATCGGGGGGGTCCAGGAGACTACGAGCAGTACTTC. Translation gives CSVEDRGGPGDYEQYF.

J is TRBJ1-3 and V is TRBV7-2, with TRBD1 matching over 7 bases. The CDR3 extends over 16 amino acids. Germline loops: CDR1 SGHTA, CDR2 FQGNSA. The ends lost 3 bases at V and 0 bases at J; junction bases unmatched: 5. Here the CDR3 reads CASSLRTGYSGNTIYF. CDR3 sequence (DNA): TGTGCCAGCAGCTTGAGGACAGGTTACTCTGGAAACACCATATATTTT.

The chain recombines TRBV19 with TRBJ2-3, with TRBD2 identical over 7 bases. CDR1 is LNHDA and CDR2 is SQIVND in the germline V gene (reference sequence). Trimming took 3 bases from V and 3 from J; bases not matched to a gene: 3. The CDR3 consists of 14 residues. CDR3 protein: CASSIGGGTDTQYF. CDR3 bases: TGTGCCAGTAGTATTGGGGGGGGGACAGATACGCAGTATTTT.

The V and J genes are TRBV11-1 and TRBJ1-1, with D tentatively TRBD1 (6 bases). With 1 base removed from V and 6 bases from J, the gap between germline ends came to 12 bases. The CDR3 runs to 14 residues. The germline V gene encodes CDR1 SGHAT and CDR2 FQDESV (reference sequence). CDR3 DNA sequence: TGTGCCAGCAGCTTAGAATTGGGACAAGCTGAAGCTTTCTTT. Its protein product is CASSLELGQAEAFF.

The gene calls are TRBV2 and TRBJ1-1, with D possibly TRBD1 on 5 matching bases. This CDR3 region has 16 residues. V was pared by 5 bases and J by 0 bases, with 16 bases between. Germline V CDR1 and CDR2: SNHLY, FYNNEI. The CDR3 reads CASSFTSSRVNTEAFF. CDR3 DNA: TGTGCCAGCAGTTTCACCTCGTCCAGGGTGAACACTGAAGCTTTCTTT.